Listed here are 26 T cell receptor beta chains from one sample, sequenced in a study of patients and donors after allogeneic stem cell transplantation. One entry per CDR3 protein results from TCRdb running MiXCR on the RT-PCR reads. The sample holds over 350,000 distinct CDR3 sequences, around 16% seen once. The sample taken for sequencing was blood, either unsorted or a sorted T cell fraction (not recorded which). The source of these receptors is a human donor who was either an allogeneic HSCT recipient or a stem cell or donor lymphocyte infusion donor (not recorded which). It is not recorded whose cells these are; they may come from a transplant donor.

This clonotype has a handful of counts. The CDR3 coding sequence is TGTGCCAGCACCACTGGGGGGAGGACTGAAGCTTTCTTT. This encodes CASTTGGRTEAFF. V gene TRBV6-1 combines with J gene TRBJ1-1; D possibly corresponds to TRBD1 (5 bases). The CDR3 has 13 residues. V lost 7 bases to trimming and J lost 5 bases, with 14 bases between them. Germline V gene sequence: CDR1 MNHNS, CDR2 SASEGT.

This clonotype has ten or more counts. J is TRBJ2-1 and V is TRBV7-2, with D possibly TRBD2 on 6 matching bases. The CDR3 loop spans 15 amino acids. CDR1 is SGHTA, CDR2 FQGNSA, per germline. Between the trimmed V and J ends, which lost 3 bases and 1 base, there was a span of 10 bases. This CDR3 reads CASSFAGRSYNEQFF. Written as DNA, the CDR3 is TGTGCCAGCAGCTTCGCGGGGAGGTCCTACAATGAGCAGTTCTTC.

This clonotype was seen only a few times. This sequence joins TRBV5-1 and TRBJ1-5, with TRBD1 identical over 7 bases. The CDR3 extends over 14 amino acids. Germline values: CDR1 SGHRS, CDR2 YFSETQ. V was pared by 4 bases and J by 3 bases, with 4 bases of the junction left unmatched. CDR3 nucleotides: TGCGCCAGCAGCGTGACAGGGAACAATCAGCCCCAGCATTTT. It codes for CASSVTGNNQPQHF.

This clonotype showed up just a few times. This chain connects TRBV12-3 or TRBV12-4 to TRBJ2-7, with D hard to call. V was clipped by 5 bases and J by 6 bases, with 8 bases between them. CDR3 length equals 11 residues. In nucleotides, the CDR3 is TGTGCCAGCAGTCCCTACGCCGAGCAGTACTTC. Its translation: CASSPYAEQYF.

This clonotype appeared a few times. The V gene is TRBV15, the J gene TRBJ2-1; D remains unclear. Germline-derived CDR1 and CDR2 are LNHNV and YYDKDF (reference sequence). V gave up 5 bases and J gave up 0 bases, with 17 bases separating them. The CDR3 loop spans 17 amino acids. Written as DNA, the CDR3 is TGTGCCACCAGCGTATTCTACGGTGGAAGCTCCTACAATGAGCAGTTCTTC. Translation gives CATSVFYGGSSYNEQFF.

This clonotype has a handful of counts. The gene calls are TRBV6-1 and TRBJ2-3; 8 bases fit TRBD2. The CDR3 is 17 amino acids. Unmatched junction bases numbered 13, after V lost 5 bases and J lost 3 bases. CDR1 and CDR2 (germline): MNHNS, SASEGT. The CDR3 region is CASSPVGLGMPTDTQYF. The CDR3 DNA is TGTGCCAGCAGTCCGGTGGGACTAGGGATGCCTACAGATACGCAGTATTTT.

The CDR3 DNA reads TGTGCCAGCAGTTTAGGAGGCAGGGGGCACACTGAAGCTTTCTTT. Translated, it gives CASSLGGRGHTEAFF. The chain employs TRBV27 and TRBJ1-1; 8 positions match TRBD1. The V gene's germline CDR1 is MNHEY and CDR2 SMNVEV (reference sequence). V lost 2 bases to trimming and J lost 3 bases; unmatched junction nucleotides: 5. The CDR3 contains 15 residues.

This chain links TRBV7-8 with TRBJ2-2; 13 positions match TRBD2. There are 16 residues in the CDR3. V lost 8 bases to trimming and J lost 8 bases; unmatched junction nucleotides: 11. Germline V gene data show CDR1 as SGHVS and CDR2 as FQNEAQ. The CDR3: CASHLVGTSGVGELFF. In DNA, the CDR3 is TGTGCCAGCCACTTAGTGGGGACTAGCGGGGTAGGGGAGCTGTTTTTT.

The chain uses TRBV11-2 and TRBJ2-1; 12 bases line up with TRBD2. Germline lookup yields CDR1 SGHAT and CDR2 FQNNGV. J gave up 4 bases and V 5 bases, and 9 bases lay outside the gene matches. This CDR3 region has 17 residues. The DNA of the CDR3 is TGTGCCAGCAGCCCCGGGGCTAGCGGGAGGGCTTACAATGAGCAGTTCTTC. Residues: CASSPGASGRAYNEQFF.

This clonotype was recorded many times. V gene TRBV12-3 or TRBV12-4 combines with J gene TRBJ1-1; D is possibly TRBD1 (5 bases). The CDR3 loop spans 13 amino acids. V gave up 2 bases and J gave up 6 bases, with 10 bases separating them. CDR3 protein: CASSLQGRAEAFF. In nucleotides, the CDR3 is TGTGCCAGCAGTTTACAGGGCAGGGCTGAAGCTTTCTTT.

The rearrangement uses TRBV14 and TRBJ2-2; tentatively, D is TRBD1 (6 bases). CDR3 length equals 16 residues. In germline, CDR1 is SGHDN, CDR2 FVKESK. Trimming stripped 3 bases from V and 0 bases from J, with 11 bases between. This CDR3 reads CASSQNRVANTGELFF. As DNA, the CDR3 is TGTGCCAGCAGCCAGAACAGGGTCGCGAACACCGGGGAGCTGTTTTTT.

This chain's CDR3 is CASSLEAPGSPNIQYF. For the CDR3, the DNA is TGTGCCAGCAGCTTAGAAGCCCCCGGGAGCCCCAACATTCAGTACTTC. The rearrangement joins TRBV7-2 to TRBJ2-4, with D possibly matching TRBD2 (6 bases). V was clipped by 1 base and J by 7 bases, with 17 bases between them. Germline V gene lookup returns CDR1 SGHTA and CDR2 FQGNSA. The CDR3 totals 16 residues.

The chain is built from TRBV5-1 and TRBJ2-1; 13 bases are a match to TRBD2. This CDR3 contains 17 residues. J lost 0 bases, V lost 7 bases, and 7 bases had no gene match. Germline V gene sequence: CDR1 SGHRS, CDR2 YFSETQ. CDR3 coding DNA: TGCGCCAGCGAGAGGGGACTAGCGGGACGCTCCTACAATGAGCAGTTCTTC. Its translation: CASERGLAGRSYNEQFF. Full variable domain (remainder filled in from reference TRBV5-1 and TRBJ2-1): KAGVTQTPRYLIKTRGQQVTLSCSPISGHRSVSWYQQTPGQGLQFLFEYFSETQRNKGNFPGRFSGRQFSNSRSEMNVSTLELGDSALYLCASERGLAGRSYNEQFFGPGTRLTVL.

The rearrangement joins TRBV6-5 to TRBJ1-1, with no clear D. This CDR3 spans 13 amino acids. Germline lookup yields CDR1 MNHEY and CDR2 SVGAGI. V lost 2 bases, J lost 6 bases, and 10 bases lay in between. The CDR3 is CASSYGPFAEAFF. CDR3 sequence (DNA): TGTGCCAGCAGTTACGGTCCATTCGCTGAAGCTTTCTTT.

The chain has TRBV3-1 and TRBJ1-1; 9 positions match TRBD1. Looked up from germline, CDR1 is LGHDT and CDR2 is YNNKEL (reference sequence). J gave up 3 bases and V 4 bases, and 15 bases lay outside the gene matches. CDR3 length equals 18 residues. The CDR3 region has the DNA TGTGCCAGCAGCCCCTTTACCGGGACAGGGATAATGGACACTGAAGCTTTCTTT. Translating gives CASSPFTGTGIMDTEAFF.

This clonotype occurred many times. CDR3 DNA: TGTGCCAGCAGTTTACGGGGCTGGGACGAGCAGTACTTC. Translation: CASSLRGWDEQYF. The chain joins TRBV12-3 or TRBV12-4 to TRBJ2-7, with D perhaps matching TRBD1 or TRBD2 (5 bases each). This CDR3 is built from 13 residues. Trimming cost V 2 bases and J 5 bases, with 10 bases left between them.

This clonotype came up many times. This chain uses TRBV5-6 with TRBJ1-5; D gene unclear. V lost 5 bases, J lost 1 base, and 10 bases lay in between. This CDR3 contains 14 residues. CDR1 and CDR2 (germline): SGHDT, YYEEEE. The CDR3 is CASSPLGSNQPQHF. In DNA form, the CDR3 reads TGTGCCAGCAGTCCCCTAGGGAGCAATCAGCCCCAGCATTTT.

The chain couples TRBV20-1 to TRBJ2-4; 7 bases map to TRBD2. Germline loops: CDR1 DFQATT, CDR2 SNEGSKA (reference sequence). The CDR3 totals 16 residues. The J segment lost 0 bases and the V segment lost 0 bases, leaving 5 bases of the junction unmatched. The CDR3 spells CSARDSPGGAKNIQYF. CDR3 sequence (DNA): TGCAGTGCTAGAGATTCTCCGGGGGGAGCCAAAAACATTCAGTACTTC.

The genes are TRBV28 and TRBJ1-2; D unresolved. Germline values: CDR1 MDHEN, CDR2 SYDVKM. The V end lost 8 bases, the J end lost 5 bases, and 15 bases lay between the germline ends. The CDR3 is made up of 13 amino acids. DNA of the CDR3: TGTGCCAGCCGGGCTGGACGGCTATATGGCTACACCTTC. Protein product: CASRAGRLYGYTF.

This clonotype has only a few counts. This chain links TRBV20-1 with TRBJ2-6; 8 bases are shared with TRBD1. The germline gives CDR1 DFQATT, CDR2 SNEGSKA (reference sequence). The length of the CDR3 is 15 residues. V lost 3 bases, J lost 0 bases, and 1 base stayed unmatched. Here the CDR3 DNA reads TGCAGTGCTAGGGACAGGGTCTCTGGGGCCAACGTCCTGACTTTC. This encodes CSARDRVSGANVLTF.

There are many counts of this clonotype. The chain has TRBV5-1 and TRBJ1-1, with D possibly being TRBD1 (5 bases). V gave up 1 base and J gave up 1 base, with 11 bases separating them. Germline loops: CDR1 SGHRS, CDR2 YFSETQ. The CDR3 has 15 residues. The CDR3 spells CASSLRAQGNTEAFF. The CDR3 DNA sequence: TGCGCCAGCAGCTTGAGGGCCCAGGGGAACACTGAAGCTTTCTTT. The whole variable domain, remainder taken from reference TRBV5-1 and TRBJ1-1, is KAGVTQTPRYLIKTRGQQVTLSCSPISGHRSVSWYQQTPGQGLQFLFEYFSETQRNKGNFPGRFSGRQFSNSRSEMNVSTLELGDSALYLCASSLRAQGNTEAFFGQGTRLTVV.

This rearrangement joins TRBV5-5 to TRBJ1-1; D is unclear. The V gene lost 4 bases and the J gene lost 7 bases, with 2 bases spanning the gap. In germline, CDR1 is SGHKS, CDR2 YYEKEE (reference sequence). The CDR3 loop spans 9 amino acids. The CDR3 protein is CASSHEAFF. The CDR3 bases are TGTGCCAGCAGCCATGAAGCTTTCTTT.

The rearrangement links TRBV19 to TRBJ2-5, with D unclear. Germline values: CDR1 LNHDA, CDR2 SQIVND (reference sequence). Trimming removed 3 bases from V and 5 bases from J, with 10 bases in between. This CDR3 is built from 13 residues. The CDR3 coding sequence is TGTGCCAGTAGTATGAGGCTAACGGAGACCCAGTACTTC. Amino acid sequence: CASSMRLTETQYF.

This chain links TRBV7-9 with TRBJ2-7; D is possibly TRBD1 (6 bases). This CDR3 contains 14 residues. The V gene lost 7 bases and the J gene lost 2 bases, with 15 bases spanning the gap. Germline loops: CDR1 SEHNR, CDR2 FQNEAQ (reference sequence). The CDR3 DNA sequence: TGTGCCAGCAATAAGGGCGCAGGGGCCTACGAGCAGTACTTC. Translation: CASNKGAGAYEQYF.

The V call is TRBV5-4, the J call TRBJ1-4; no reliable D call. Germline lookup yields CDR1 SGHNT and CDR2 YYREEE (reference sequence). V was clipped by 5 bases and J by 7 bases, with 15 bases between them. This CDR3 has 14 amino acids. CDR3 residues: CASSYLGGGEKLFF. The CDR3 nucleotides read TGTGCCAGCAGTTACCTTGGAGGAGGTGAAAAACTGTTTTTT. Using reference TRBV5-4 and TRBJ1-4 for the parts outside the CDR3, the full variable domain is ETGVTQSPTHLIKTRGQQVTLRCSSQSGHNTVSWYQQALGQGPQFIFQYYREEENGRGNFPPRFSGLQFPNYSSELNVNALELDDSALYLCASSYLGGGEKLFFGSGTQLSVL.

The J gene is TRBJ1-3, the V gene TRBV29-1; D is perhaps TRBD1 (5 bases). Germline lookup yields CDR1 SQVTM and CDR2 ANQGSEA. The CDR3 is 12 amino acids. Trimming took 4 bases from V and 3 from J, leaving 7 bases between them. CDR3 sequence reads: CSVGGGGNTIYF. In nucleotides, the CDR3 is TGCAGCGTTGGGGGCGGTGGAAACACCATATATTTT. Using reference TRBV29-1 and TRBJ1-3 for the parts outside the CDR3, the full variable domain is SAVISQKPSRDICQRGTSLTIQCQVDSQVTMMFWYRQQPGQSLTLIATANQGSEATYESGFVIDKFPISRPNLTFSTLTVSNMSPEDSSIYLCSVGGGGNTIYFGEGSWLTVV.